The rows below give T cell receptor beta chains drawn from one sample of a study of blood T cell repertoires in COVID-19. Measured with immunoSEQ multiplex PCR; TCRdb has only the in-frame clones, and not every one. The sample has over 130,000 clones; approximately 85% are singletons. The material sequenced was PBMCs or T cells enriched from blood (not recorded which). These receptors were collected from a woman between 45 and 65 years old with acute COVID-19. Each CDR3 is given without its conserved first and last residue. A D gene is named only where the DNA matches it firmly.

V: TRBV19; J: TRBJ1-1; D: TRBD1; CDR3: ASSSRQGNTEAF
V: TRBV6-6; J: TRBJ2-7; D: TRBD2; CDR3: ASRLAGAVEQY
V: TRBV4-2; J: TRBJ2-1; D: TRBD2; CDR3: ASSQEEAGEYNEQF
V: TRBV19; J: TRBJ1-4; D: .; CDR3: ASTYAGIATNEKLF
V: TRBV29-1; J: TRBJ1-4; D: TRBD1; CDR3: SVFGTENEKLF
V: TRBV5-8; J: TRBJ1-1; D: .; CDR3: AAGRQSNTEAF
V: TRBV4-1; J: TRBJ1-6; D: .; CDR3: ASSRIFGFSPLH
V: TRBV9; J: TRBJ2-5; D: TRBD1; CDR3: ASSAGQPQETQY
V: TRBV12-3/TRBV12-4; J: TRBJ1-2; D: TRBD1; CDR3: ASSGQVVVGYT
V: TRBV2; J: TRBJ1-5; D: .; CDR3: ASSEWTHSRQSNQPQH
V: TRBV30; J: TRBJ1-5; D: .; CDR3: AWSDLGGSNQPQH
V: TRBV7-2; J: TRBJ1-2; D: .; CDR3: ASSFSAGGYT
V: TRBV4-2; J: TRBJ2-5; D: .; CDR3: ASSWGGGGETQY
V: TRBV9; J: TRBJ1-6; D: .; CDR3: ASSVVQGDSPLH
V: TRBV9; J: TRBJ1-6; D: TRBD1; CDR3: ASSPRTGNSPLH
V: TRBV3-1/TRBV3-2; J: TRBJ2-1; D: TRBD1; CDR3: ASSRQGHEQF
V: TRBV5-1; J: TRBJ1-1; D: TRBD1; CDR3: ASSAEGQAETEAF
V: TRBV11-1; J: TRBJ2-3; D: .; CDR3: ASSLAPRDTQY
V: TRBV28; J: TRBJ1-2; D: .; CDR3: ASSFGGPGHYGYT
V: TRBV27; J: TRBJ1-1; D: .; CDR3: ASRPLDAGANTEAF
V: TRBV11-2; J: TRBJ2-7; D: TRBD1; CDR3: ASSLNRGAYEQY
V: TRBV7-6; J: TRBJ2-3; D: .; CDR3: ASSLSADTQY
V: TRBV10-1; J: TRBJ2-1; D: .; CDR3: ASWRGGEQF
V: TRBV6-6; J: TRBJ2-7; D: .; CDR3: ASNSGQTYEQY
V: TRBV30; J: TRBJ1-2; D: TRBD1; CDR3: AWSVGTEIYGYT
V: TRBV19; J: TRBJ2-3; D: .; CDR3: ASSIGGSAASTDTQY
V: TRBV7-3; J: TRBJ2-1; D: TRBD1; CDR3: ASSLQGDGNEQF
V: TRBV2; J: TRBJ2-1; D: TRBD2; CDR3: ASSATSGSYNEQF